Presented here are 17 T cell receptor beta chains from one specimen sequenced in a study of T cells after yellow fever vaccination. TCRdb analysed the 5' RACE reads with MiXCR anew, one entry per CDR3 protein. The sample holds approximately 580,000 distinct CDR3 sequences, about a sixth seen once. The material was PBMCs, obtained 5 days after the first yellow fever vaccination. The receptors stem from a man aged 18 to 30 who received the YFV17D yellow fever vaccine.

This chain uses TRBV18 with TRBJ1-1; 12 nucleotides align to TRBD1. V lost 3 bases, J lost 7 bases, and 3 bases stayed unmatched. CDR3 length: 14 residues. The V gene's germline CDR1 is KGHSH and CDR2 LQKENI. For the CDR3, the DNA is TGTGCCAGCTCACCCGGGACAGGGGGCAATGAAGCTTTCTTT. Translation gives CASSPGTGGNEAFF.

This clonotype was recorded a few times. The chain recombines TRBV29-1 with TRBJ2-2; 9 bases map to TRBD2. The germline V gene encodes CDR1 SQVTM and CDR2 ANQGSEA. Losses at the gene ends were 5 bases for V and 6 bases for J; bases not matched to a gene: 10. The CDR3 extends over 15 amino acids. The CDR3 nucleotides are TGCAGCGTTCGGGGTGCGGGGGGGCCGGCCGGGGAGCTGTTTTTT. Encoded protein: CSVRGAGGPAGELFF.

This clonotype was counted a few times. The chain is built from TRBV5-5 and TRBJ2-7, with 14 nucleotides matching TRBD2. The CDR3 has 17 residues. CDR1 is SGHKS and CDR2 is YYEKEE in the germline V gene (reference sequence). Trimming cost V 2 bases and J 4 bases; bases outside gene matches: 8. The CDR3 protein is CASSFTWTSGGFYEQYV. Written as DNA, the CDR3 is TGTGCCAGCAGCTTTACCTGGACTAGCGGGGGGTTTTACGAGCAGTACGTC.

This clonotype was counted only a few times. The genes are TRBV16 and TRBJ1-2; D is uncertain. The germline V gene has CDR1 KGHSY and CDR2 FQNENV. The CDR3 length is 14 residues. V lost 3 bases and J 0 bases, leaving 8 bases between the germline ends. For the CDR3, the DNA is TGTGCCAGCAGCCAGGGCAGATCTAACTATGGCTACACCTTC. This gives the protein CASSQGRSNYGYTF.

As concerns this clonotype: At one of its ends the junction is not consistent with the germline gene, which may arise from a read error. The chain is built from TRBV20-1 and TRBJ2-3; possible D gene TRBD2, 6 bases. In germline, CDR1 is DFQATT, CDR2 SNEGSKA (reference sequence). The CDR3 has 15 residues. The CDR3 bases are TGCAGTGTTAGACGGGCGGGGTTATACACAGATACGCAGTATTTT. Translated, it gives CSVRRAGLYTDTQYF.

V and J are TRBV6-5 and TRBJ2-7; no clear D gene. The CDR3 spans 11 residues. Trimming removed 5 bases from V and 4 bases from J, with 6 bases in between. Germline CDR1 and CDR2: MNHEY and SVGAGI. CDR3 coding DNA: TGTGCCAGCAGTAATGGTTACGAGCAGTACTTC. Its translation is CASSNGYEQYF.

Only a few counts were recorded for this clonotype. This rearrangement joins TRBV28 to TRBJ1-5, with D perhaps TRBD1 (6 bases). The ends were cut back, 2 bases at V and 5 bases at J, with 10 bases in the middle. This CDR3 spans 14 amino acids. The V gene's germline CDR1 is MDHEN and CDR2 SYDVKM. CDR3 loop: CASSLAGEDQPQHF. The CDR3 DNA sequence: TGTGCCAGCAGTTTAGCAGGGGAGGATCAGCCCCAGCATTTT.

This clonotype was detected only a few times. This chain joins TRBV27 and TRBJ2-3; 8 nucleotides match TRBD1. Germline trimming cut 5 bases from V and 0 bases from J; bases unmatched to any gene: 7. Germline V gene sequence: CDR1 MNHEY, CDR2 SMNVEV (reference sequence). The CDR3 runs to 16 residues. The CDR3 DNA reads as TGTGCCAGCAGTGCGAGACAGGGGATAAGCACAGATACGCAGTATTTT. Translated, it gives CASSARQGISTDTQYF.

This clonotype was seen a few times. J is TRBJ1-3 and V is TRBV7-2; D may be TRBD1 (5 bases). The CDR3 contains 13 residues. The V and J ends lost 6 bases and 7 bases respectively, with 13 bases between them. Germline V gene lookup returns CDR1 SGHTA and CDR2 FQGNSA. In DNA, the CDR3 is TGTGCCAGCAGTCGCGGCAGGGACAACACCATATATTTT. The encoded protein is CASSRGRDNTIYF. Full variable domain (rest looked up from reference TRBV7-2 and TRBJ1-3): GAGVSQSPSNKVTEKGKDVELRCDPISGHTALYWYRQSLGQGLEFLIYFQGNSAPDKSGLPSDRFSAERTGGSVSTLTIQRTQQEDSAVYLCASSRGRDNTIYFGEGSWLTVV.

The V gene is TRBV12-3 or TRBV12-4, the J gene TRBJ2-1; the D gene is possibly TRBD1 (6 bases). The CDR3 spans 15 residues. V was cut by 3 bases and J by 1 base, with 10 bases left in between. The CDR3 here is CASSLMQGSYNEQFF. The CDR3 bases are TGTGCCAGCAGTTTGATGCAGGGGTCCTACAATGAGCAGTTCTTC.

DNA of the CDR3: TGTGCCAGCAGCGTAGAGGGATCCCATGGCTACACCTTC. As protein: CASSVEGSHGYTF. J is TRBJ1-2 and V is TRBV9; D remains unclear. Trimming took off 0 bases at V and 6 bases at J, with 9 bases between the two ends. The CDR3 contains 13 residues. The germline V gene has CDR1 SGDLS and CDR2 YYNGEE.

The chain links TRBV27 to TRBJ2-7; D ambiguous. Per the germline V gene, CDR1 is MNHEY and CDR2 is SMNVEV (reference sequence). With 4 bases removed from V and 6 bases from J, the gap between germline ends came to 13 bases. The CDR3 totals 13 residues. CDR3 sequence: CASSSITALEQYF. CDR3 nucleotides: TGTGCCAGCAGTTCCATTACGGCACTCGAGCAGTACTTC.

This clonotype came up many times. This sequence joins TRBV4-1 and TRBJ1-1, with unresolved D. The CDR3 has 14 residues. The V end lost 0 bases, the J end lost 2 bases, and 7 bases lay between the germline ends. Per the germline V gene, CDR1 is MGHRA and CDR2 is YSYEKL. CDR3 sequence (DNA): TGCGCCAGCAGCCAAGATCCAGCTAACACTGAAGCTTTCTTT. Its translation is CASSQDPANTEAFF.

This clonotype was observed a handful of times. The V call is TRBV7-2, the J call TRBJ2-5; D uncertain. Germline V gene lookup returns CDR1 SGHTA and CDR2 FQGNSA. V lost 7 bases to trimming and J lost 2 bases, with 20 bases between them. This CDR3 comprises 16 residues. CDR3 bases: TGTGCCAGCACCCCGCAGGCCGGGTACACGCAAGAGACCCAGTACTTC. Translating it yields CASTPQAGYTQETQYF.

The chain uses TRBV10-3 and TRBJ2-3, with D unclear. V gave up 3 bases and J gave up 2 bases, with 12 bases separating them. Germline CDR1 reads ENHRY; CDR2 reads SYGVKD. The length of the CDR3 is 15 residues. The CDR3 spells CAISEGKSITDTQYF. The CDR3 coding sequence is TGTGCCATCAGTGAAGGAAAGTCAATCACAGATACGCAGTATTTT.

This clonotype was recorded a few times. The chain has TRBV5-1 and TRBJ1-1, with D perhaps matching TRBD1 (5 bases). The V gene lost 2 bases and the J gene lost 3 bases, with 11 bases spanning the gap. Germline CDR1 is SGHRS and CDR2 is YFSETQ. The CDR3 spans 14 residues. The CDR3 loop is CASSFVGGDTEAFF. In DNA, the CDR3 is TGCGCCAGCAGCTTCGTTGGGGGAGACACTGAAGCTTTCTTT.

This clonotype has just a few counts. CDR3 in amino acids: CASSYSSSPHQPQHF. Here the CDR3 DNA reads TGTGCCAGCAGTTACTCTTCCAGTCCACATCAGCCCCAGCATTTT. This chain connects TRBV6-5 to TRBJ1-5, with no clear D. There are 15 residues in the CDR3. Trimming shortened V by 0 bases and J by 5 bases, and 11 bases separated the two germline ends. Germline loops: CDR1 MNHEY, CDR2 SVGAGI.